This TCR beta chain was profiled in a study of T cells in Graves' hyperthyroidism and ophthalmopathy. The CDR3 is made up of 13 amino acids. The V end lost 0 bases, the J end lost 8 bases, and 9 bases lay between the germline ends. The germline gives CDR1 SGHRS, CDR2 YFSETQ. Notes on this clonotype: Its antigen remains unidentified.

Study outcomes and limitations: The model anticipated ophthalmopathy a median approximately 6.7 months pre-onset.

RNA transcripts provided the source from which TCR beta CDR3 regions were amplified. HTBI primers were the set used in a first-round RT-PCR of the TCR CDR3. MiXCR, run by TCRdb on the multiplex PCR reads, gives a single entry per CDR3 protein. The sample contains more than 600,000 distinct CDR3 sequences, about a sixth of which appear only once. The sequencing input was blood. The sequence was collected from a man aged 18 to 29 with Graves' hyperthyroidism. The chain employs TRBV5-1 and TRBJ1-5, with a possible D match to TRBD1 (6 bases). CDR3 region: CASSLGGLEPQHF. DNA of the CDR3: TGCGCCAGCAGCTTGGGGGGGCTGGAGCCCCAGCATTTT.